Listed below are T cell receptor beta chains from one sample, sequenced in a study of human T cells and chemical hapten exposure. TCRdb recomputed calls from the RACE reads with MiXCR, one row per CDR3 protein. The sample yields about 82,000 distinct CDR3 sequences, 8.6% seen once. The sequenced sample consisted of whole blood. These TCRs come from a male donor in good health. Some clones in this sample may be carry-over from other donors' samples. Both conserved end residues are part of each CDR3. D genes are given only for firm matches. Clone size is given for some rows only: seen once, a few or many times, or a class if the clone is expanded.

J gene: TRBJ2-7; D gene: .; clone size: .; V gene: TRBV29-1; CDR3 DNA: TGCAGCGTTGAGGTCCCAGTAAGCTACGAGCAGTACTTC; CDR3 protein: CSVEVPVSYEQYF
J gene: TRBJ1-5; D gene: TRBD1; clone size: few; V gene: TRBV10-3; CDR3 DNA: TGTGCCATCAGTGAGGGCTATACAGGGGTAGACGGTCAGCCCCAGCATTTT; CDR3 protein: CAISEGYTGVDGQPQHF
J gene: TRBJ1-1; D gene: .; clone size: .; V gene: TRBV10-3; CDR3 DNA: TGTGCCATCAGTGGGCCAAGAGGGTCTAACACTGAAGCTTTCTTT; CDR3 protein: CAISGPRGSNTEAFF
J gene: TRBJ1-4; D gene: .; clone size: many; V gene: TRBV29-1; CDR3 DNA: TGCAGCGTTGAATTTCCGGGAATGGAACTGTTTTTT; CDR3 protein: CSVEFPGMELFF
J gene: TRBJ2-3; D gene: .; clone size: .; V gene: TRBV7-6; CDR3 DNA: TGTGCCAGCAGCTCCGACCAGGCGTTTGACACAGATACGCAGTATTTT; CDR3 protein: CASSSDQAFDTDTQYF
J gene: TRBJ1-5; D gene: .; clone size: few; V gene: TRBV6-1; CDR3 DNA: TGTGCCAGCAACAGGGATAGCAATCAGCCCCAGCATTTT; CDR3 protein: CASNRDSNQPQHF
J gene: TRBJ2-7; D gene: .; clone size: .; V gene: TRBV5-1; CDR3 DNA: TGCGCCAGCAGCCTCAGACTGGTGAGGAACTCCTACGAGCAGTACTTC; CDR3 protein: CASSLRLVRNSYEQYF
J gene: TRBJ2-7; D gene: TRBD2; clone size: few; V gene: TRBV29-1; CDR3 DNA: TGCAGCGCAGGACTAGCGGGAGCTGTATGGGAGCAGTACTTC; CDR3 protein: CSAGLAGAVWEQYF
J gene: TRBJ2-5; D gene: .; clone size: few; V gene: TRBV5-1; CDR3 DNA: TGCGCCAGCAGCGGAATCGGGACGCGACAAGAGACCCAGTACTTC; CDR3 protein: CASSGIGTRQETQYF
J gene: TRBJ1-1; D gene: .; clone size: few; V gene: TRBV6-1; CDR3 DNA: TGTGCCAGCAGTGAAATAGTCTATGAAGCTTTCTTT; CDR3 protein: CASSEIVYEAFF
J gene: TRBJ2-5; D gene: TRBD1; clone size: .; V gene: TRBV11-2; CDR3 DNA: TGTGCCAGCAGCTCCCACAGACAGGGTTCGCAAGAGACCCAGTACTTC; CDR3 protein: CASSSHRQGSQETQYF
J gene: TRBJ2-3; D gene: .; clone size: few; V gene: TRBV7-6; CDR3 DNA: TGTGCCAGCAGCTTAGCGTTCCCCTCGGATACGCAGTATTTT; CDR3 protein: CASSLAFPSDTQYF
J gene: TRBJ1-5; D gene: .; clone size: .; V gene: TRBV7-2; CDR3 DNA: TGTGCCGTGCGACGGGGCGTAGGTCAGCCCCAGCATTTT; CDR3 protein: CAVRRGVGQPQHF
J gene: TRBJ1-1; D gene: TRBD1; clone size: few; V gene: TRBV10-3; CDR3 DNA: TGTGCCATCACGACAGGGATGAACACTGAAGCTTTCTTT; CDR3 protein: CAITTGMNTEAFF
J gene: TRBJ1-5; D gene: .; clone size: .; V gene: TRBV27; CDR3 DNA: TGTGCCAGCAGTTCTGGGGCCCCAGGCAATCAGCCCCAGGATTTT; CDR3 protein: CASSSGAPGNQPQDF
J gene: TRBJ2-3; D gene: TRBD2; clone size: .; V gene: TRBV30; CDR3 DNA: TGTGCCTGGACCAAACTAGCGGGAGAAACAGATACGCAGTATTTT; CDR3 protein: CAWTKLAGETDTQYF
J gene: TRBJ2-5; D gene: .; clone size: many; V gene: TRBV7-2; CDR3 DNA: TGTGCCAGCAGCTTCGTAGAGACCCAGTACTTC; CDR3 protein: CASSFVETQYF
J gene: TRBJ2-6; D gene: .; clone size: many; V gene: TRBV6-1; CDR3 DNA: TGTGCCAGCAGTGAACAACACTCTGGGGCCAACGTCCTGACTTTC; CDR3 protein: CASSEQHSGANVLTF
J gene: TRBJ1-2; D gene: TRBD1; clone size: .; V gene: TRBV6-5; CDR3 DNA: TGTGCCAGCAGTTACTCTGGACAGGGTTCCGGCTACACCTTC; CDR3 protein: CASSYSGQGSGYTF
J gene: TRBJ2-7; D gene: .; clone size: many; V gene: TRBV30; CDR3 DNA: TGTGCCTGGAGTGTCGGTCTGGGGATCTACGAGCAGTACTTC; CDR3 protein: CAWSVGLGIYEQYF
J gene: TRBJ2-5; D gene: .; clone size: few; V gene: TRBV12-3/TRBV12-4; CDR3 DNA: TGTGCCAGCAGCATATGGGTACAAGAGACCCAGTACTTC; CDR3 protein: CASSIWVQETQYF
J gene: TRBJ1-5; D gene: .; clone size: .; V gene: TRBV12-3/TRBV12-4; CDR3 DNA: TGTGCCTCCCGGGACGGTAGCAATCAGCCCCAGCATTTT; CDR3 protein: CASRDGSNQPQHF
J gene: TRBJ1-5; D gene: .; clone size: .; V gene: TRBV28; CDR3 DNA: TGTGCCAGCAGTCTACCTGGACGTAGCAATCAGCCCCAGCATTTT; CDR3 protein: CASSLPGRSNQPQHF
J gene: TRBJ2-7; D gene: .; clone size: few; V gene: TRBV14; CDR3 DNA: TGTGCCAGCAGCCAAGATTCGGCTAGATCTTACTCCTACGAGCAGTACTTC; CDR3 protein: CASSQDSARSYSYEQYF
J gene: TRBJ1-5; D gene: .; clone size: few; V gene: TRBV7-9; CDR3 DNA: TGTGCCAGCAGCTTAGATCAGAGCGGGTATCAGCCCCAGCATTTT; CDR3 protein: CASSLDQSGYQPQHF
J gene: TRBJ2-7; D gene: .; clone size: few; V gene: TRBV20-1; CDR3 DNA: TGCAGTGCTAGAGATCGCGAGAGCTCCTACGAGCAGTACTTC; CDR3 protein: CSARDRESSYEQYF
J gene: TRBJ1-6; D gene: TRBD1; clone size: .; V gene: TRBV6-1; CDR3 DNA: TGTGCCAGCGTTAGACAGGGATCTGTCGGGTCACCCCTCCACTTT; CDR3 protein: CASVRQGSVGSPLHF
J gene: TRBJ2-1; D gene: TRBD1; clone size: .; V gene: TRBV2; CDR3 DNA: TGTGCCAGCAGGAGGATGACAGGGAATGAGCAGTTCTTC; CDR3 protein: CASRRMTGNEQFF
J gene: TRBJ2-2; D gene: .; clone size: many; V gene: TRBV25-1; CDR3 DNA: TGTGCCAGCAGTGAATATAAGGGGGGGACCGGGGAGCTGTTTTTT; CDR3 protein: CASSEYKGGTGELFF
J gene: TRBJ2-7; D gene: .; clone size: .; V gene: TRBV5-1; CDR3 DNA: TGCGCCAGCAGCTTGGGGCCACCTGTGGCGGGGGCCCACTACGAGCAGTACTTC; CDR3 protein: CASSLGPPVAGAHYEQYF
J gene: TRBJ2-7; D gene: .; clone size: few; V gene: TRBV29-1; CDR3 DNA: TGCAGCGCACGTAGAGGCCAGGGCCCGAACGAGCAGTACTTC; CDR3 protein: CSARRGQGPNEQYF
J gene: TRBJ2-7; D gene: .; clone size: few; V gene: TRBV12-3/TRBV12-4; CDR3 DNA: TGTGCCAGCACCGATAAGGTTGGGGGTTCCCCTTACGAGCAGTACTTC; CDR3 protein: CASTDKVGGSPYEQYF
J gene: TRBJ2-3; D gene: .; clone size: many; V gene: TRBV29-1; CDR3 DNA: TGCAGCGTTGAAGGGGCTAGCACAGATACGCAGTATTTT; CDR3 protein: CSVEGASTDTQYF
J gene: TRBJ2-1; D gene: TRBD1; clone size: .; V gene: TRBV14; CDR3 DNA: TGTGCCAGCAGCCCCCGGGACAGGGTCAATGAGCAGTTCTTC; CDR3 protein: CASSPRDRVNEQFF
J gene: TRBJ2-1; D gene: .; clone size: few; V gene: TRBV12-5; CDR3 DNA: TGTGCTAGTGGTTTGGTACTGAGGGGGAGCTCCTACAATGAGCAGTTCTTC; CDR3 protein: CASGLVLRGSSYNEQFF
J gene: TRBJ2-2; D gene: TRBD1; clone size: .; V gene: TRBV6-5; CDR3 DNA: TGTGCCAGCAGAGAACAGGGGCTTCAGATAACCGGGAACACCGGGGAGCTGTTTTTT; CDR3 protein: CASREQGLQITGNTGELFF
J gene: TRBJ2-1; D gene: TRBD2; clone size: many; V gene: TRBV20-1; CDR3 DNA: TGCAGTGCTAGAGGGAGGACTAGCGGGAGGGCCTACAATGAGCAGTTCTTC; CDR3 protein: CSARGRTSGRAYNEQFF
J gene: TRBJ2-1; D gene: TRBD2; clone size: .; V gene: TRBV27; CDR3 DNA: TGTGCCAGCAGTCTAGCGGGAGCCGGCTACAATGAGCAGTTCTTC; CDR3 protein: CASSLAGAGYNEQFF
J gene: TRBJ1-1; D gene: .; clone size: few; V gene: TRBV3-1; CDR3 DNA: TGTGCCAGCACCCCCCGACAGGAGAACACTGAAGCTTTCTTT; CDR3 protein: CASTPRQENTEAFF
J gene: TRBJ2-1; D gene: TRBD2; clone size: few; V gene: TRBV12-3/TRBV12-4; CDR3 DNA: TGTGCCAGCAGTACTACTAGCGGGGTCTCCTACAATGAGCAGTTCTTC; CDR3 protein: CASSTTSGVSYNEQFF
J gene: TRBJ2-4; D gene: .; clone size: few; V gene: TRBV5-6; CDR3 DNA: TGTGCCAGCAGCTTGACAATTGATAGGGCCAAAAACATTCAGTACTTC; CDR3 protein: CASSLTIDRAKNIQYF
J gene: TRBJ2-7; D gene: TRBD1; clone size: .; V gene: TRBV20-1; CDR3 DNA: TGCAGTGCTAGAGACCGAGAAAAGGGACAGGGGGGTTCGGGCGAGCAGTACTTC; CDR3 protein: CSARDREKGQGGSGEQYF
J gene: TRBJ1-2; D gene: TRBD1; clone size: .; V gene: TRBV6-6; CDR3 DNA: TGTGCCAGCAGTTACTCTGGACAGGGGAACTATGGCTACACCTTC; CDR3 protein: CASSYSGQGNYGYTF
J gene: TRBJ2-3; D gene: .; clone size: .; V gene: TRBV7-9; CDR3 DNA: TGTGCCAGCAGCTTAGCAACTTTAGGAACAGATACGCAGTATTTT; CDR3 protein: CASSLATLGTDTQYF
J gene: TRBJ2-7; D gene: TRBD2; clone size: many; V gene: TRBV4-2; CDR3 DNA: TGTGCCAGCAGCCAAGGGGACTCCCGGACTAGCGGGAGCGCCTACTACGAGCAGTACTTC; CDR3 protein: CASSQGDSRTSGSAYYEQYF
J gene: TRBJ2-7; D gene: .; clone size: .; V gene: TRBV6-2/TRBV6-3; CDR3 DNA: TGTGCCAGCAGTTACTTGGGAAACGAGCAGTACTTC; CDR3 protein: CASSYLGNEQYF
J gene: TRBJ2-2; D gene: .; clone size: many; V gene: TRBV24-1; CDR3 DNA: TGTGCCACCAGTGACCTTTACACCGGGGAGCTGTTTTTT; CDR3 protein: CATSDLYTGELFF
J gene: TRBJ2-7; D gene: .; clone size: few; V gene: TRBV7-9; CDR3 DNA: TGTGCCAGCAGCGCGGGACAGTTCGAGCAGTACTTC; CDR3 protein: CASSAGQFEQYF
J gene: TRBJ1-5; D gene: .; clone size: few; V gene: TRBV10-2; CDR3 DNA: TGCGCCAGCAGTGAGACGACATCAAATCAGCCCCAGCATTTT; CDR3 protein: CASSETTSNQPQHF
J gene: TRBJ1-5; D gene: .; clone size: many; V gene: TRBV7-2; CDR3 DNA: TGTGCCAGCAGCTTAAATTTCGGGACTTATAGCAATCAGCCCCAGCATTTT; CDR3 protein: CASSLNFGTYSNQPQHF
J gene: TRBJ1-1; D gene: .; clone size: many; V gene: TRBV10-1; CDR3 DNA: TGCGCCAGCAGGGCACAGGGGAACACTGAAGCTTTCTTT; CDR3 protein: CASRAQGNTEAFF
J gene: TRBJ1-1; D gene: .; clone size: .; V gene: TRBV7-3; CDR3 DNA: TGTGCCAGCAGCCAACAGGGAAGAGGTGGCACTGAAGCTTTCTTT; CDR3 protein: CASSQQGRGGTEAFF
J gene: TRBJ2-1; D gene: TRBD2; clone size: .; V gene: TRBV6-1; CDR3 DNA: TGTGCCAGCAGTGACTTACTAGCGGGAGGCTCCTACAATGAGCAGTTCTTC; CDR3 protein: CASSDLLAGGSYNEQFF
J gene: TRBJ2-7; D gene: TRBD1; clone size: .; V gene: TRBV6-2/TRBV6-3; CDR3 DNA: TGTGCCAGCAGAGCGACAGGGGGACGCCACGAGCAGTACTTC; CDR3 protein: CASRATGGRHEQYF
J gene: TRBJ1-5; D gene: TRBD1; clone size: few; V gene: TRBV3-1; CDR3 DNA: TGTGCCAGCAGCCAAGGACTCAGGGGGGGTCAGCCCCAGCATTTT; CDR3 protein: CASSQGLRGGQPQHF